Listed here is a single T cell receptor (beta chain). This entry comes from a study of blood T cell repertoires in COVID-19. Overall study: Researchers got acute and convalescent COVID-19 samples from the United States, Italy and Spain.

CDR3 length equals 15 residues. Trimming removed 1 base at V and 4 bases at J, with 11 bases between. Germline-derived CDR1 and CDR2 are SGHTA and FQGNSA. Profiled with immunoSEQ multiplex PCR; TCRdb holds only in-frame clones, not every one. The data show approximately 11,000 clones, around 70% seen once. Sequences were obtained from peripheral blood. The receptor was isolated from a man aged 55 to 70 with COVID-19, enrolled during active disease. The rearrangement links TRBV7-2 to TRBJ2-1; a weak D match, TRBD2 (7 bases). The CDR3 DNA follows: TGTGCCAGCAGCTTAGGCGGGGGCCCTTACAATGAGCAGTTCTTC. Protein: CASSLGGGPYNEQFF.